This TCR beta chain was identified in a study of response to subunit inactivated influenza vaccine. This clonotype was observed a few times. As yet, its antigen is unknown. Notes on the study in general: It was suggested by the authors that few new T cells are recruited by each seasonal influenza vaccination.

The CDR3 sequence is 20 residues long. After removal of 3 bases from V and 2 bases from J, the junction contained 14 bases not matched to a gene. The germline V gene encodes CDR1 SGHRS and CDR2 YFSETQ. TCRdb reanalysed the RT-PCR reads using MiXCR and keeps one entry per CDR3 protein. The repertoire holds hundreds of thousands of distinct CDR3 sequences, with 18% as singletons. The source material was PBMCs from blood, sampled 5 days after vaccination. The clonotype originates from a man in his fifties or sixties who received an inactivated influenza vaccine. The rearrangement links TRBV5-1 to TRBJ2-3; 14 nucleotides agree with TRBD2. The CDR3 nucleotides are TGCGCCAGCAGCTGGAGATCTGGACTAGCGGGAGGAGTAGTCACAGATACGCAGTATTTT. Protein: CASSWRSGLAGGVVTDTQYF.